The subject of this entry is one T cell receptor (beta chain). Its antigen target is currently unknown. No base quality information exists; no much larger clone differs at one position. This entry comes from a study of T cell responses to AZD1222 COVID-19 vaccine (TCRdb year 2021). A note on the overall study: A total of approximately 230 trial participants underwent TCR sequencing, of whom 207 received two doses of AZD1222 and some 26 received two doses of the MenACWY control vaccine. Enrollment into the trials was organized by age into subgroups of 18-55, 56-69 and 70-plus years, and those subgroups contained approximately 160, 26 and 62 TCR-sequenced participants, respectively. Points the paper makes about the study in general: Participants were mostly white British and included more females than males, and it was suggested by the authors that clonal diversity may have been underestimated. Conclusions about previously exposed vaccinees are limited, since just five to seven AZD1222 recipients were seropositive for SARS-CoV-2 at baseline. The vaccine-associated CD4 TCRs covered the entire spike protein, and the dominant responses fell in regions 160-218 and 743-854. In the small 56-69-year group, the increase in depth fell short of significance, most likely because of low power. After two AZD1222 doses, both the breadth and the depth of spike-specific TCRs were significantly higher than at day 0 and than in MenACWY recipients. Reportedly, close to half of the unique spike-specific TCRs recognized epitopes lying outside the regions that are mutated in the B.1.351 and B.1.1.7 variants. No day 14 peak-response samples were available, so repertoires were characterized only after the peak T cell response.

CDR1 and CDR2 are drawn from the germline V gene: SGDLS, YYNGEE. V and J lose 0 bases and 0 bases, and a span of 10 bases separates them. Measured from the cysteine to the phenylalanine, the CDR3 is 16 residues long. Only the CDR3 portion is preserved as DNA: 48 bases, with reading frame beginning at the first base. The CDR3 regions of human TCRbeta chains were analyzed by immunosequencing. Per the source publication's procedure: TCRs in the repertoires were compared against a reference library of SARS-CoV-2-specific TCRs that had been generated with the MIRA antigen-specificity platform. Breadth was defined as the fraction of unique TCRs that were SARS-CoV-2-associated, and depth was defined as the fraction of total T cells that were SARS-CoV-2-associated. Using the MIRA data, each spike-specific TCR was assigned both to the spike region to which the TCR was reactive and to a CD4 or CD8 class. Log10-transformed breadth and depth values were compared by one-way ANOVA with Sidak's multiple comparisons tests. Drawn from immuneACCESS, this table holds only the in-frame rearrangements with V and J called that TCRdb kept. Clones are partly lost; checked studies trace under half to an unresolved V gene and leave the rest unexplained. That table furnishes V, J and clone size, whereas the DNA furnished D and trimming. The sample profile shows some 130,000 clones; about 92% of them were found once. The top ten hold 2.5% to 4% of the sample.

What this sample's time point label stands for: about 28 days (+/-7) after the second vaccine dose. AZD1222 recipients whose second dose came at about 4 weeks and those whose second dose came at about 12 weeks were combined into one group, since spike-specific TCR depth and breadth did not differ between the two schedules. Vaccinee samples were obtained from the UK trials COV001 and COV002, which included a single-blind randomized controlled phase 2/3 trial of AZD1222 (ChAdOx1 nCoV-19) in healthy adults. Trial participant PBMC samples were collected at day 0 and day 28 after the second dose for TCRbeta chain sequencing.

This sequence originates from an adult who received the AZD1222 COVID-19 vaccine. The sequence joins TRBV9 to TRBJ1-5, with no reliable assignment of the D segment. The input for sequencing was peripheral blood, taken 28 days after the second AZD1222 dose. This receptor carries the CDR3 CASSVEPDYSNQPQHF. The DNA sequence is TGTGCCAGCAGCGTAGAGCCCGACTATAGCAATCAGCCCCAGCATTTT.